This T cell receptor (beta chain) is drawn from a study of T cells in Graves' hyperthyroidism and ophthalmopathy. Ten or more counts support this clonotype. Amplification of TCR beta CDR3 regions was performed using RNA transcripts as template. The HTBI primer set drove a first-round RT-PCR of the TCR CDR3. TCRdb re-called the multiplex PCR reads through MiXCR, storing one row per CDR3 protein. The sample holds a few hundred thousand distinct CDR3 sequences, approximately 15% seen once. V was trimmed by 7 bases and J by 0 bases, leaving 8 bases between them. The length of the CDR3 is 13 residues. This TCR was sampled from a woman younger than 35 with Graves' hyperthyroidism. The sequenced sample was blood. V and J are TRBV12-3 or TRBV12-4 and TRBJ2-3; D is ambiguous. CDR3: CASTQTSTDTQYF. CDR3 sequence (DNA): TGTGCCAGCACTCAAACTAGCACAGATACGCAGTATTTT.